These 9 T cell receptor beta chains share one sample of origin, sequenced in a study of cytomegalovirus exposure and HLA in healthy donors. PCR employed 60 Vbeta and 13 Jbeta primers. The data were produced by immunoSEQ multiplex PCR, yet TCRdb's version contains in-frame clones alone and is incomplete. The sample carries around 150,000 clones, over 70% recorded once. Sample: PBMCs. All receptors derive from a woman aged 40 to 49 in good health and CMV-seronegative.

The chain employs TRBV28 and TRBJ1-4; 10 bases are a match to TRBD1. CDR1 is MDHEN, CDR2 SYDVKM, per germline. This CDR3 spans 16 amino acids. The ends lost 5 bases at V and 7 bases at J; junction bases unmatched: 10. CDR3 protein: CASSSLGGQGREKLFF. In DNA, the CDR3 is TGTGCCAGCAGTAGTTTAGGGGGACAGGGGCGTGAAAAACTGTTTTTT.

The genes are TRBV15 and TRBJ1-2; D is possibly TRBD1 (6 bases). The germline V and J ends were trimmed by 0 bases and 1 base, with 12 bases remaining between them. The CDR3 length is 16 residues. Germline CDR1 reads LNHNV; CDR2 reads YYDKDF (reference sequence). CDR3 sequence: CATSRDLQGNNYGYTF. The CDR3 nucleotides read TGTGCCACCAGCAGAGATCTGCAGGGGAATAACTATGGCTACACCTTC.

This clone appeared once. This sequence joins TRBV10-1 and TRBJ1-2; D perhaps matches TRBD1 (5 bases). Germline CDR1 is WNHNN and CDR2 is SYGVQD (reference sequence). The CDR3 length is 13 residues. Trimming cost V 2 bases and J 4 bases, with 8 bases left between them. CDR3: CASSEDSSYGYTF. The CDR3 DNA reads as TGCGCCAGCAGTGAGGACAGCTCCTATGGCTACACCTTC.

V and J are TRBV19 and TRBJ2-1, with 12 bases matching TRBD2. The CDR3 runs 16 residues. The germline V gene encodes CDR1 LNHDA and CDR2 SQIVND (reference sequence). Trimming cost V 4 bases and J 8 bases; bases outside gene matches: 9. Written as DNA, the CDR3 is TGTGCCAGTAGTACAATACTAGCGGGGGGTAGGGATGAGCAGTTCTTC. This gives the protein CASSTILAGGRDEQFF.

The DNA of the CDR3 is TGTGCCAGCACCGTGGGACAGAACACTGAAGCTTTCTTT. It is translated as CASTVGQNTEAFF. V and J are TRBV28 and TRBJ1-1, with D tentatively TRBD1 (6 bases). The germline gives CDR1 MDHEN, CDR2 SYDVKM. With 7 bases removed from V and 1 base from J, the gap between germline ends came to 10 bases. The length of the CDR3 is 13 residues.

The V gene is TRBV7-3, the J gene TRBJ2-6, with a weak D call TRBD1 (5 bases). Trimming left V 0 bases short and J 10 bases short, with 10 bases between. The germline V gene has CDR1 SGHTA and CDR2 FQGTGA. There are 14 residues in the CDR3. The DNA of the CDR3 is TGTGCCAGCAGCTTAACCCCGGACATAAACGTCCTGACTTTC. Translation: CASSLTPDINVLTF.

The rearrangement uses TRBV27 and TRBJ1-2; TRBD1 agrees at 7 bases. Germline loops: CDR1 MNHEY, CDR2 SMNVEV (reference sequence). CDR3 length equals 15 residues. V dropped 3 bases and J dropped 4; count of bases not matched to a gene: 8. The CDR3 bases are TGTGCCAGCAGTTTGGTAAGGGGGCTCGGCTATGGCTACACCTTC. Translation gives CASSLVRGLGYGYTF.

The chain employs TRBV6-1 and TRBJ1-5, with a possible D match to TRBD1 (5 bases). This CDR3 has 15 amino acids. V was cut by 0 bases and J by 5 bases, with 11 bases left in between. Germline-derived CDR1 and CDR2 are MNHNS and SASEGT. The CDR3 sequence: CASSEAGGGDQPQHF. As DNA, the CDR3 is TGTGCCAGCAGTGAAGCGGGCGGGGGGGATCAGCCCCAGCATTTT.

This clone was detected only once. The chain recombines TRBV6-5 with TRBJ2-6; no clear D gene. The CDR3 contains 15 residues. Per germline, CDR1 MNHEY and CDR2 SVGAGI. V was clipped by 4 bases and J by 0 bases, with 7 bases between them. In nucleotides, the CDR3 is TGTGCCAGCAGTTTACAGCCCTCTGGGGCCAACGTCCTGACTTTC. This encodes CASSLQPSGANVLTF.